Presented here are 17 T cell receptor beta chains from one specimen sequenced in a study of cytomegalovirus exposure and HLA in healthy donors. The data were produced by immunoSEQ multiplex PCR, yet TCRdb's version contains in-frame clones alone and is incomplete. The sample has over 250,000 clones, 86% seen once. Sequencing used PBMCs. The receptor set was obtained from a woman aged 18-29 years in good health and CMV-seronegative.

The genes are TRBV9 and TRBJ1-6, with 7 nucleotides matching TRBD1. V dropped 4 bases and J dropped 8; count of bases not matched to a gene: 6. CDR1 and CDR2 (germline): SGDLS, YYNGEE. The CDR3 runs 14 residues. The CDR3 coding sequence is TGTGCCAGCAGCCCCCGACAGGGATATTCACCCCTCCACTTT. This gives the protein CASSPRQGYSPLHF. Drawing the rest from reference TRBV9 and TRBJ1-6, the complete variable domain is DSGVTQTPKHLITATGQRVTLRCSPRSGDLSVYWYQQSLDQGLQFLIQYYNGEERAKGNILERFSAQQFPDLHSELNLSSLELGDSALYFCASSPRQGYSPLHFGNGTRLTVT.

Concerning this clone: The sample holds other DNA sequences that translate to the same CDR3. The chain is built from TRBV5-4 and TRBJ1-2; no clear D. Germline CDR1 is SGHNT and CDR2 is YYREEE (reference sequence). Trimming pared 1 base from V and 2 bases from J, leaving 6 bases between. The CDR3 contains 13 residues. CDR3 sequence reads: CASSLRGNYGYTF. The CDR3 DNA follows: TGTGCCAGCAGCTTGAGAGGGAACTATGGCTACACCTTC.

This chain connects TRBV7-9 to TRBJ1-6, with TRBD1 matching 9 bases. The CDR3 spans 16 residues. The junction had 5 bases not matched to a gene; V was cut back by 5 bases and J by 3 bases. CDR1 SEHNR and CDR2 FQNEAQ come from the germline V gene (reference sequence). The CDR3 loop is CASSPGTGNYNSPLHF. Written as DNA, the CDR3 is TGTGCCAGCAGCCCCGGGACAGGGAACTATAATTCACCCCTCCACTTT.

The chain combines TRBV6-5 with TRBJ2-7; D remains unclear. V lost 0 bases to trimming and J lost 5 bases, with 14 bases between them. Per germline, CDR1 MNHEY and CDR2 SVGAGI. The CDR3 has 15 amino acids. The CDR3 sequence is CASSYSSQIPDEQYF. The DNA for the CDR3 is TGTGCCAGCAGTTACTCGAGTCAAATTCCCGACGAGCAGTACTTC.

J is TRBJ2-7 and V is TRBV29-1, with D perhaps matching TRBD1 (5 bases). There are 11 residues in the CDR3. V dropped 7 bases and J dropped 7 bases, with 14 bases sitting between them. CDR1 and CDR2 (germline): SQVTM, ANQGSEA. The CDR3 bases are TGCAGCGCTACCCTGGGGCGGGAGCAGTACTTC. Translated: CSATLGREQYF.

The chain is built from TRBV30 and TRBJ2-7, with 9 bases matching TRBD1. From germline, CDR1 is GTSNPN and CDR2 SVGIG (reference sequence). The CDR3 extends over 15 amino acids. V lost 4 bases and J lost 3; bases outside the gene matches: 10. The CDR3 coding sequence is TGTGCCTGGACCCCGGGGACAGGGTCGAACTACGAGCAGTACTTC. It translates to CAWTPGTGSNYEQYF.

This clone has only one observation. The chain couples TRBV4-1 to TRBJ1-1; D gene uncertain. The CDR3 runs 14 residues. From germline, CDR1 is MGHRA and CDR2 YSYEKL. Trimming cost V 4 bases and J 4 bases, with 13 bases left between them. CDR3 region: CASSRGDHGTEAFF. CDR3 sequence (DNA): TGCGCCAGCAGCCGAGGAGATCACGGCACTGAAGCTTTCTTT.

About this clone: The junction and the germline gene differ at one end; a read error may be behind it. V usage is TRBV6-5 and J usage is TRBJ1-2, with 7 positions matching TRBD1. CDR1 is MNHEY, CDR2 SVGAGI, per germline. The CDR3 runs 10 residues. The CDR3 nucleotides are TGTGCCAGCAGTTTAGGGACAGCTTTTTTC. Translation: CASSLGTAFF.

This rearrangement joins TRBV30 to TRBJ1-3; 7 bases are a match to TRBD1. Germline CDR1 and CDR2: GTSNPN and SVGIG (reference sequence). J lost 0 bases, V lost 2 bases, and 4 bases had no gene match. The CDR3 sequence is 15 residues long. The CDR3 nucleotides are TGTGCCTGGAGTAAGGGACAGTCCTCTGGAAACACCATATATTTT. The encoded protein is CAWSKGQSSGNTIYF. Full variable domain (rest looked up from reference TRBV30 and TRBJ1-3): SQTIHQWPATLVQPVGSPLSLECTVEGTSNPNLYWYRQAAGRGLQLLFYSVGIGQISSEVPQNLSASRPQDRQFILSSKKLLLSDSGFYLCAWSKGQSSGNTIYFGEGSWLTVV.

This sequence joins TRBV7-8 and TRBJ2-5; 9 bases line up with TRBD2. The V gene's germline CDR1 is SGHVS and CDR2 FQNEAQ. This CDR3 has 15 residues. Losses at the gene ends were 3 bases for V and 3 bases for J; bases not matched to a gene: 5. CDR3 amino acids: CASSFPGTSKETQYF. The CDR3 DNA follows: TGTGCCAGCAGCTTCCCCGGGACTAGCAAAGAGACCCAGTACTTC.

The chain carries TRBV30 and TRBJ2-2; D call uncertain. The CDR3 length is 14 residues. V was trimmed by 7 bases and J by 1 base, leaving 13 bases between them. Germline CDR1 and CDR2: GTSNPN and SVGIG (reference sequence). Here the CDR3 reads CAFHRMRNTGELFF. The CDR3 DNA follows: TGTGCCTTCCACCGCATGAGGAACACCGGGGAGCTGTTTTTT.

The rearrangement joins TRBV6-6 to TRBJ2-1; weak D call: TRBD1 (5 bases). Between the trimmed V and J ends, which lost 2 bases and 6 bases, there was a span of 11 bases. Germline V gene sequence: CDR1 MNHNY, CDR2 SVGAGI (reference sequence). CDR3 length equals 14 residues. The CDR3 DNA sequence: TGTGCCAGCAGTTACCTAAGGGGCTTCAATGAGCAGTTCTTC. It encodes CASSYLRGFNEQFF.

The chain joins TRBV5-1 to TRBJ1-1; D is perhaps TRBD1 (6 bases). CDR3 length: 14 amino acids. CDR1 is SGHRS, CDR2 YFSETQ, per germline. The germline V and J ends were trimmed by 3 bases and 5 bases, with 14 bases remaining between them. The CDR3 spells CASSSKGGLTEAFF. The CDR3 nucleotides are TGCGCCAGCAGCTCCAAGGGGGGGCTGACTGAAGCTTTCTTT.

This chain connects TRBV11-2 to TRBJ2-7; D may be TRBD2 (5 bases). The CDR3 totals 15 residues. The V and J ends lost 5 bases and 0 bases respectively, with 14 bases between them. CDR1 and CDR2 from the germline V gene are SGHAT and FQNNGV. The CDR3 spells CASSVDGRVSYEQYF. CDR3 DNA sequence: TGTGCCAGCAGCGTGGACGGGCGGGTCTCCTACGAGCAGTACTTC.

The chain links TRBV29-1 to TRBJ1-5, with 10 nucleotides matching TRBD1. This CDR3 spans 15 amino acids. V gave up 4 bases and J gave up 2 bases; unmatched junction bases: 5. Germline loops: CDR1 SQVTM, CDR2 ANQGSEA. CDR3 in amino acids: CSVAAGTGGNQPQHF. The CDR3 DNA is TGCAGCGTTGCAGCCGGGACAGGGGGCAATCAGCCCCAGCATTTT.

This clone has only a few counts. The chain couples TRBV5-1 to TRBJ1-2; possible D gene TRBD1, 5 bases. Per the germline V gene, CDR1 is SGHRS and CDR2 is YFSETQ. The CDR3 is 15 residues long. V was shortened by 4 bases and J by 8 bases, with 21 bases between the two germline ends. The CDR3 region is CASSPGDRGIGGYTF. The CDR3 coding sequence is TGCGCCAGCAGCCCTGGGGATAGGGGAATTGGGGGCTACACCTTC.

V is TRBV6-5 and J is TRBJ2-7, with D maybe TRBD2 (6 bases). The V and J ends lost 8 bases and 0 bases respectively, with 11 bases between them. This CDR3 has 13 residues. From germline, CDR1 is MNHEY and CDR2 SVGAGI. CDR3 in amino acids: CASSGDGSYEQYF. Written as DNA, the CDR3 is TGTGCCAGCTCGGGAGACGGCTCCTACGAGCAGTACTTC.